This T cell receptor beta chain was recorded in a study of blood T cell repertoires in COVID-19. Overall study context: COVID-19 samples from acute and convalescent phases originated in the United States, Italy and Spain.

The authors' processing: From reference gene primer amplification, estimates of nucleated cell counts were derived. Only in-frame clones appear in the TCRdb table, and some are missing; sequencing was by immunoSEQ multiplex PCR. D and trimming were read from the DNA, whereas the V and J calls and clone size are those reported in that table. The sample consists of 100,000 to 150,000 clones, 70% to 85% of them appearing once. Only a few counts were recorded for this clone. An end of the junction does not agree with germline; a read error may underlie this. The germline V gene encodes CDR1 SNHLY and CDR2 FYNNEI. CDR3 length: 14 amino acids.

Sequenced input: peripheral blood. This clonotype was obtained from a woman between 55 and 75 years old with acute or convalescent COVID-19. The chain carries TRBV2 and TRBJ1-3; D is possibly TRBD1 (5 bases). This chain's CDR3 is CASSELPTGDVGHF. The CDR3, as DNA: TGTGCCAGCAGTGAACTCCCAACGGGGGACGTCGGGCATTTT. Full variable domain (remainder filled in from reference TRBV2 and TRBJ1-3): EPEVTQTPSHQVTQMGQEVILRCVPISNHLYFYWYRQILGQKVEFLVSFYNNEISEKSEIFDDQFSVERPDGSNFTLKIRSTKLEDSAMYFCASSELPTGDVGHFGEGSWLTVV.